Shown below are 27 T cell receptor beta chains from a single sample sequenced in a study of blood T cell repertoires in COVID-19. Repertoires were generated with immunoSEQ multiplex PCR, while TCRdb's copy carries only in-frame clones and drops some. The table lists about 100,000 clones, more than 75% of them singletons. The specimen sequenced was peripheral blood. The receptors were sampled from a man younger than 40 in a cohort sampled during active COVID-19.

V and J are TRBV2 and TRBJ1-1; 9 positions agree with TRBD1. From germline, CDR1 is SNHLY and CDR2 FYNNEI. V lost 4 bases, J lost 3 bases, and 3 bases stayed unmatched. The CDR3 extends over 14 amino acids. CDR3 nucleotide sequence: TGTGCCAGCAGTGGGGACAGGGCGGACACTGAAGCTTTCTTT. Translating gives CASSGDRADTEAFF.

This chain links TRBV28 with TRBJ2-3; 7 positions match TRBD2. The trim removed 0 bases at V and 5 bases at J, leaving 11 bases unmatched. This CDR3 has 17 residues. Germline V lookup: CDR1 MDHEN, CDR2 SYDVKM. CDR3 residues: CASSLWVSGYKGDTQYF. Written as DNA, the CDR3 is TGTGCCAGCAGTTTATGGGTTAGCGGGTACAAGGGAGATACGCAGTATTTT.

As for this clone: An end of the junction differs from the germline gene, which may be a read error. This chain joins TRBV15 and TRBJ2-7; 7 nucleotides line up with TRBD1. The CDR3 totals 15 residues. In germline, CDR1 is LNHNV, CDR2 YYDKDF (reference sequence). CDR3 sequence: CATSRDGQASDEQYF. As DNA, the CDR3 is TGTGCCACCAGCAGAGATGGACAGGCCTCCGACGAGCAGTACTTC.

V is TRBV6-5 and J is TRBJ2-7; D may be TRBD1 (5 bases). The CDR3 is made up of 14 amino acids. V shed 5 bases and J shed 2 bases, with 13 bases lying between them. The germline gives CDR1 MNHEY, CDR2 SVGAGI. The CDR3 DNA reads as TGTGCCAGCAGTAAACAGGCTTTTACCTACGAGCAGTACTTC. Translated: CASSKQAFTYEQYF.

This rearrangement joins TRBV5-1 to TRBJ2-5, with D tentatively TRBD2 (6 bases). Trimming pared 1 base from V and 8 bases from J, leaving 24 bases between. The CDR3 is 17 amino acids. The germline CDR1 and CDR2 sequences are SGHRS and YFSETQ. CDR3 loop: CASSLLPRLGLNGTQYF. The CDR3 bases are TGCGCCAGCAGCTTGCTCCCTCGACTAGGTTTGAATGGTACCCAGTACTTC.

The chain joins TRBV5-1 to TRBJ1-1; D uncertain. This CDR3 is 13 amino acids long. V lost 0 bases to trimming and J lost 3 bases, with 6 bases between them. Looked up from germline, CDR1 is SGHRS and CDR2 is YFSETQ. The CDR3: CASSLEPDTEAFF. In DNA, the CDR3 is TGCGCCAGCAGCTTGGAGCCGGACACTGAAGCTTTCTTT.

The gene calls are TRBV7-2 and TRBJ2-1; TRBD2 agrees at 11 bases. Germline V gene sequence: CDR1 SGHTA, CDR2 FQGNSA. CDR3 length equals 15 residues. V lost 3 bases, J lost 6 bases, and 4 bases stayed unmatched. CDR3 in amino acids: CASSFMGLAANEQFF. In DNA form, the CDR3 reads TGTGCCAGCAGCTTCATGGGACTAGCGGCCAATGAGCAGTTCTTC.

This clone was counted a single time. This rearrangement joins TRBV24-1 to TRBJ2-2; the D gene is possibly TRBD1 (5 bases). Germline assignment: CDR1 KGHDR and CDR2 SFDVKD. This CDR3 is built from 14 residues. The V end lost 5 bases, the J end lost 5 bases, and 11 bases lay between the germline ends. The CDR3 DNA sequence: TGTGCCACCAGTGGACAGAAAGCGACCGGGGAGCTGTTTTTT. Encoded protein: CATSGQKATGELFF.

The J gene is TRBJ1-1, the V gene TRBV5-4, with D perhaps matching TRBD1 (5 bases). The CDR3 sequence is 15 residues long. Deletions cut 1 base from V and 5 bases from J, with 15 bases between. CDR1 is SGHNT and CDR2 is YYREEE in the germline V gene (reference sequence). Here the CDR3 DNA reads TGTGCCAGCAGCTTGTGGGCCAGGGCGGGAACTGAAGCTTTCTTT. Residues: CASSLWARAGTEAFF.

J is TRBJ2-3 and V is TRBV19; 11 bases are shared with TRBD2. Losses at the gene ends were 0 bases for V and 0 bases for J; bases not matched to a gene: 11. CDR3 size: 20 residues. The germline gives CDR1 LNHDA, CDR2 SQIVND (reference sequence). The CDR3 region has the DNA TGTGCCAGTAGTATAGATTCACGTCTAGCGGGGGGAGGAAGCACAGATACGCAGTATTTT. Translating it yields CASSIDSRLAGGGSTDTQYF.

The chain uses TRBV10-3 and TRBJ1-5; 8 nucleotides align to TRBD1. V lost 3 bases and J lost 2; bases outside the gene matches: 6. The CDR3 runs to 16 residues. Germline CDR1 ENHRY, CDR2 SYGVKD. CDR3 protein: CAISEGQGRGNQPQHF. The CDR3 DNA follows: TGTGCCATCAGTGAAGGACAGGGACGAGGCAATCAGCCCCAGCATTTT.

The chain employs TRBV30 and TRBJ2-2, with 7 bases matching TRBD2. The ends lost 0 bases at V and 1 base at J; junction bases unmatched: 2. Per germline, CDR1 GTSNPN and CDR2 SVGIG (reference sequence). This CDR3 contains 15 residues. As DNA, the CDR3 is TGTGCCTGGAGTGTAGCGGGGAAGAACACCGGGGAGCTGTTTTTT. Amino acid sequence: CAWSVAGKNTGELFF.

The chain links TRBV2 to TRBJ2-3, with D perhaps TRBD1 (6 bases). The CDR3 extends over 15 amino acids. Germline values: CDR1 SNHLY, CDR2 FYNNEI. V was cut by 7 bases and J by 0 bases, with 14 bases left in between. The CDR3 bases are TGTGCCAGCAACGCGAACAGGGCAAGCACAGATACGCAGTATTTT. It is translated as CASNANRASTDTQYF.

This sequence joins TRBV11-2 and TRBJ1-1, with 8 positions matching TRBD1. Trimming at V came to 5 bases and at J to 6 bases, leaving 8 bases not matched to a gene. The germline CDR1 and CDR2 sequences are SGHAT and FQNNGV. The CDR3 sequence is 14 residues long. CDR3 residues: CASSVGQGDAEAFF. The DNA of the CDR3 is TGTGCCAGCAGCGTAGGACAGGGTGACGCTGAAGCTTTCTTT.

V and J are TRBV7-2 and TRBJ1-2; the D is unclear. The ends were cut back, 2 bases at V and 0 bases at J, with 4 bases in the middle. The CDR3 loop spans 13 amino acids. Germline CDR1 and CDR2: SGHTA and FQGNSA. The DNA for the CDR3 is TGTGCCAGCAGCTTACTAACTAACTATGGCTACACCTTC. Translated: CASSLLTNYGYTF. Using reference TRBV7-2 and TRBJ1-2 for the parts outside the CDR3, the full variable domain is GAGVSQSPSNKVTEKGKDVELRCDPISGHTALYWYRQSLGQGLEFLIYFQGNSAPDKSGLPSDRFSAERTGGSVSTLTIQRTQQEDSAVYLCASSLLTNYGYTFGSGTRLTVV.

The genes are TRBV11-2 and TRBJ2-5; a weak D match, TRBD2 (6 bases). This CDR3 has 18 amino acids. Germline V lookup: CDR1 SGHAT, CDR2 FQNNGV. V was trimmed by 2 bases and J by 5 bases, leaving 24 bases between them. Written as DNA, the CDR3 is TGTGCCAGCAGCTTAAGCGGACCAGGAGGGGTTACTACGGAGACCCAGTACTTC. As protein: CASSLSGPGGVTTETQYF.

The chain uses TRBV4-1 and TRBJ2-2; 7 bases are a match to TRBD1. Germline V gives CDR1 MGHRA, CDR2 YSYEKL. With 1 base clipped from V and 1 base from J, the junction kept 6 bases outside the gene matches. CDR3 length: 17 amino acids. The CDR3 DNA reads as TGCGCCAGCAGCCAAGGGGCCGGACAGGTGAACACCGGGGAGCTGTTTTTT. This translates into CASSQGAGQVNTGELFF.

The CDR3 is CASSLGPRGNTDTQYF. Here the CDR3 DNA reads TGTGCCAGCAGCTTGGGTCCGCGGGGGAACACAGATACGCAGTATTTT. This chain connects TRBV5-5 to TRBJ2-3, with TRBD2 identical over 7 bases. V shed 0 bases, J shed 2 bases, and the junction held 6 bases outside the gene matches. This CDR3 is built from 16 residues. Germline V gives CDR1 SGHKS, CDR2 YYEKEE (reference sequence). The full variable domain, its missing parts supplied by reference TRBV5-5 and TRBJ2-3, is DAGVTQSPTHLIKTRGQQVTLRCSPISGHKSVSWYQQVLGQGPQFIFQYYEKEERGRGNFPDRFSARQFPNYSSELNVNALLLGDSALYLCASSLGPRGNTDTQYFGPGTRLTVL.

The V call is TRBV7-6, the J call TRBJ2-3; TRBD2 aligns across 7 bases. The ends lost 0 bases at V and 3 bases at J; junction bases unmatched: 6. CDR3 length equals 16 residues. From germline, CDR1 is SGHVS and CDR2 FNYEAQ. CDR3 bases: TGTGCCAGCAGCTTAGCCAGGGAGGGCTTAACAGATACGCAGTATTTT. Translation gives CASSLAREGLTDTQYF.

The rearrangement links TRBV5-6 to TRBJ1-1; a possible D gene is TRBD1 (5 bases). The germline V and J ends were trimmed by 1 base and 1 base, with 17 bases remaining between them. The CDR3 covers 17 residues. CDR1 and CDR2 (germline): SGHDT, YYEEEE. The chain's CDR3 is CASSLIARVFQNTEAFF. CDR3 nucleotides: TGTGCCAGCAGCTTGATAGCCAGGGTCTTCCAGAACACTGAAGCTTTCTTT.

The chain joins TRBV9 to TRBJ1-4; D is ambiguous. The germline CDR1 and CDR2 sequences are SGDLS and YYNGEE. This CDR3 is built from 15 residues. Trimming pared 1 base from V and 8 bases from J, leaving 15 bases between. The DNA for the CDR3 is TGTGCCAGCAGCGTACAGTGGAGGTCGGGCGAAAAACTGTTTTTT. Its translation is CASSVQWRSGEKLFF.

This clone was picked up one time. The gene calls are TRBV6-2 or TRBV6-3 and TRBJ1-6; the D is unclear. V lost 4 bases, J lost 0 bases, and 10 bases lay in between. Germline CDR1 reads MNHEY; CDR2 reads SVGEGT. This CDR3 has 16 residues. CDR3 nucleotides: TGTGCCAGCAGTTGGTCGAGTAGCTCCTATAATTCACCCCTCCACTTT. Translating it yields CASSWSSSSYNSPLHF.

This chain connects TRBV5-6 to TRBJ1-3, with D possibly matching TRBD1 (6 bases). Trimming stripped 3 bases from V and 6 bases from J, with 16 bases between. Germline V gene data show CDR1 as SGHDT and CDR2 as YYEEEE. The CDR3 has 15 residues. The DNA of the CDR3 is TGTGCCAGCAGCTGGGATGGACAGTATCAAAACACCATATATTTT. Its protein is CASSWDGQYQNTIYF.

The CDR3 sequence is CASVGTASNQPQHF. The CDR3 region has the DNA TGTGCCAGCGTAGGGACAGCTAGCAATCAGCCCCAGCATTTT. The chain uses TRBV28 and TRBJ1-5; 7 positions agree with TRBD1. V trimming: 8 bases; J trimming: 0 bases; junction bases outside the gene matches: 4. This CDR3 is built from 14 residues. In germline, CDR1 is MDHEN, CDR2 SYDVKM.

The chain couples TRBV5-1 to TRBJ2-1; D perhaps matches TRBD1 (7 bases). The CDR3 contains 14 residues. V lost 7 bases to trimming and J lost 10 bases, with 21 bases between them. The V gene's germline CDR1 is SGHRS and CDR2 YFSETQ. CDR3 residues: CASGLRGAREEQFF. The CDR3 coding sequence is TGCGCCAGCGGGCTCAGGGGGGCCCGGGAGGAGCAGTTCTTC.

This clone was picked up one time. The CDR3 here is CAWSRDRVDYNSPLHF. The CDR3 nucleotides are TGTGCCTGGTCCCGGGACAGGGTGGACTATAATTCACCCCTCCACTTT. J is TRBJ1-6 and V is TRBV30; TRBD1 aligns across 9 bases. The germline V gene encodes CDR1 GTSNPN and CDR2 SVGIG (reference sequence). The ends lost 5 bases at V and 3 bases at J; junction bases unmatched: 8. This CDR3 has 16 residues.

The genes are TRBV7-9 and TRBJ1-4; 10 positions match TRBD1. Trimming took 5 bases from V and 5 from J; bases not matched to a gene: 5. Germline V gene sequence: CDR1 SEHNR, CDR2 FQNEAQ (reference sequence). The CDR3 extends over 15 amino acids. CDR3 in amino acids: CASSTGTGENEKLFF. In DNA form, the CDR3 reads TGTGCCAGCAGCACCGGGACAGGGGAAAATGAAAAACTGTTTTTT.